Listed here are 28 T cell receptor beta chains from one sample, sequenced in a study of blood T cell repertoires in COVID-19. Assay used: immunoSEQ multiplex PCR; TCRdb lists only in-frame clones, some missing. Altogether 150,000 to 200,000 clones are present, approximately 91% being singletons, with the ten largest covering roughly 2%. Material: peripheral blood. Every receptor here comes from a man between 65 and 85 years old with active or convalescent COVID-19.

The chain uses TRBV5-6 and TRBJ2-1; 13 bases agree with TRBD2. In germline, CDR1 is SGHDT, CDR2 YYEEEE. The CDR3 runs to 15 residues. The V segment lost 4 bases and the J segment 4 bases; nucleotides outside the gene matches: 2. The CDR3 coding sequence is TGTGCCAGCAGCCCGGGACTAGCGGGATACAATGAGCAGTTCTTC. It codes for CASSPGLAGYNEQFF. Full variable domain (remainder filled in from reference TRBV5-6 and TRBJ2-1): DAGVTQSPTHLIKTRGQQVTLRCSPKSGHDTVSWYQQALGQGPQFIFQYYEEEERQRGNFPDRFSGHQFPNYSSELNVNALLLGDSALYLCASSPGLAGYNEQFFGPGTRLTVL.

The chain employs TRBV7-9 and TRBJ2-5, with 7 bases lining up with TRBD1. With 5 bases clipped from V and 10 bases from J, the junction kept 13 bases outside the gene matches. Per the germline V gene, CDR1 is SEHNR and CDR2 is FQNEAQ (reference sequence). The CDR3 totals 14 residues. CDR3 sequence (DNA): TGTGCCAGCAGCCACAGGACAGGATCTCGGGACCAGTACTTC. Residues: CASSHRTGSRDQYF.

This clone appeared a single time. V is TRBV2 and J is TRBJ1-5; unclear D gene. The germline CDR1 and CDR2 sequences are SNHLY and FYNNEI. The length of the CDR3 is 15 residues. V lost 1 base and J 0 bases, leaving 7 bases between the germline ends. In DNA form, the CDR3 reads TGTGCCAGCAGTGAAGACGGGTATAGCAATCAGCCCCAGCATTTT. This translates into CASSEDGYSNQPQHF.

The chain is built from TRBV6-5 and TRBJ2-1, with 9 bases identical to TRBD1. Germline values: CDR1 MNHEY, CDR2 SVGAGI. The CDR3 sequence is 14 residues long. V lost 4 bases and J lost 6; bases outside the gene matches: 4. This chain's CDR3 is CASSSPTGGNEQFF. The CDR3 region has the DNA TGTGCCAGCAGTTCACCGACAGGGGGCAATGAGCAGTTCTTC.

This chain uses TRBV3-1 (or the pseudogene TRBV3-2) with TRBJ1-2; TRBD1 aligns across 8 bases. V was pared by 4 bases and J by 1 base, with 14 bases of the junction left unmatched. Germline V gives CDR1 LGHDT, CDR2 YNNKEL (reference sequence). The CDR3 runs to 18 residues. CDR3 nucleotide sequence: TGTGCCAGCAGCCCCCTCCGTGAGGACAGGGATAATAACTATGGCTACACCTTC. Protein sequence: CASSPLREDRDNNYGYTF.

The chain couples TRBV2 to TRBJ2-7; TRBD1 matches 7 bases. Unmatched junction bases numbered 7, after V lost 6 bases and J lost 11 bases. Germline V gives CDR1 SNHLY, CDR2 FYNNEI. CDR3 size: 11 residues. Here the CDR3 reads CASRSTGSEYF. Written as DNA, the CDR3 is TGTGCCAGCAGATCGACAGGGAGCGAGTACTTC. The variable domain in full, with the rest retrieved from reference TRBV2 and TRBJ2-7, is EPEVTQTPSHQVTQMGQEVILRCVPISNHLYFYWYRQILGQKVEFLVSFYNNEISEKSEIFDDQFSVERPDGSNFTLKIRSTKLEDSAMYFCASRSTGSEYFGPGTRLTVT.

The chain carries TRBV5-8 and TRBJ2-1; D is possibly TRBD1 (6 bases). The CDR3 contains 14 residues. V was shortened by 0 bases and J by 9 bases, with 13 bases between the two germline ends. Germline loops: CDR1 SGHTS, CDR2 YDEGEE. The CDR3 is CASSLVWGLGEQFF. CDR3 DNA sequence: TGTGCCAGCAGCTTGGTGTGGGGGCTGGGTGAGCAGTTCTTC. Filled out from reference TRBV5-8 and TRBJ2-1, the complete variable domain reads EAGVTQSPTHLIKTRGQQATLRCSPISGHTSVYWYQQALGLGLQFLLWYDEGEERNRGNFPPRFSGRQFPNYSSELNVNALELEDSALYLCASSLVWGLGEQFFGPGTRLTVL.

The rearrangement uses TRBV28 and TRBJ1-6, with unresolved D. V shed 6 bases and J shed 2 bases, with 11 bases lying between them. The germline CDR1 and CDR2 sequences are MDHEN and SYDVKM. This CDR3 is built from 15 residues. The CDR3 nucleotides are TGTGCCAGCAGCTCGCCGGTAGCCTATAATTCACCCCTCCACTTT. Protein product: CASSSPVAYNSPLHF.

This chain connects TRBV18 to TRBJ2-4; 9 bases fit TRBD1. Germline CDR1 and CDR2: KGHSH and LQKENI. V shed 3 bases and J 6 bases; nucleotides not matched to a gene: 9. This CDR3 spans 16 amino acids. CDR3 nucleotide sequence: TGTGCCAGCTCACCGGTGGGACAGGGAGTAGGAAACATTCAGTACTTC. Protein sequence: CASSPVGQGVGNIQYF.

The chain uses TRBV7-9 and TRBJ2-7; unclear D gene. Trimming took 3 bases from V and 7 from J, leaving 7 bases between them. The CDR3 consists of 11 residues. Germline V gives CDR1 SEHNR, CDR2 FQNEAQ (reference sequence). CDR3 sequence: CASSFQYEQYF. The DNA of the CDR3 is TGTGCCAGCAGCTTTCAGTATGAGCAGTACTTC.

V usage is TRBV28 and J usage is TRBJ2-1, with a weak D call TRBD1 (5 bases). CDR3 size: 11 residues. V shed 7 bases and J shed 10 bases, with 11 bases lying between them. Germline values: CDR1 MDHEN, CDR2 SYDVKM. CDR3 amino acids: CASIGAFEQFF. Here the CDR3 DNA reads TGTGCCAGCATTGGGGCTTTCGAGCAGTTCTTC.

V and J are TRBV10-3 and TRBJ2-7, with 10 nucleotides matching TRBD1. V lost 8 bases, J lost 2 bases, and 0 bases stayed unmatched. Germline V gene lookup returns CDR1 ENHRY and CDR2 SYGVKD. CDR3 length equals 12 residues. In DNA form, the CDR3 reads TGTGCCATCGGACAGGGGGCCTACGAGCAGTACTTC. As protein: CAIGQGAYEQYF.

The sample holds a few counts of this clone. The V and J genes are TRBV25-1 and TRBJ2-1, with 12 bases matching TRBD2. Germline V gives CDR1 MGHDK, CDR2 SYGVNS. V shed 6 bases and J 5 bases; nucleotides not matched to a gene: 2. CDR3 length: 14 residues. CDR3 DNA sequence: TGTGCCAGCAGCCCTAGCGGGGGGGACAATGAGCAGTTCTTC. Translation gives CASSPSGGDNEQFF.

This clone was recorded a few times. V and J are TRBV24-1 and TRBJ2-1; D is uncertain. Trimming pared 1 base from V and 4 bases from J, leaving 7 bases between. Germline CDR1 is KGHDR and CDR2 is SFDVKD. The CDR3 is 14 residues long. CDR3 in DNA: TGTGCCACCAGTGATTTCTCCACTTACAATGAGCAGTTCTTC. This translates into CATSDFSTYNEQFF.

The chain recombines TRBV30 with TRBJ1-1; TRBD1 is a possible D gene (6 bases). From germline, CDR1 is GTSNPN and CDR2 SVGIG (reference sequence). This CDR3 spans 18 amino acids. The V and J ends lost 1 base and 1 base respectively, with 22 bases between them. The CDR3 region is CAWSAGRQAGFQNTEAFF. The CDR3 region has the DNA TGTGCCTGGAGTGCCGGACGACAGGCAGGGTTCCAGAACACTGAAGCTTTCTTT.

The J gene is TRBJ2-7, the V gene TRBV28, with TRBD2 matching over 7 bases. CDR3 length: 14 residues. Trimming at V came to 2 bases and at J to 2 bases, leaving 3 bases not matched to a gene. Per the germline V gene, CDR1 is MDHEN and CDR2 is SYDVKM. The CDR3 loop reads CASSLSGGAYEQYF. Here the CDR3 DNA reads TGTGCCAGCAGTTTAAGTGGGGGGGCCTACGAGCAGTACTTC.

The genes are TRBV10-1 and TRBJ2-5; the match to TRBD1 covers 7 bases. The V segment lost 10 bases and the J segment 3 bases; nucleotides outside the gene matches: 8. The germline CDR1 and CDR2 sequences are WNHNN and SYGVQD (reference sequence). The CDR3 has 13 amino acids. CDR3 region: CATKGQGEETQYF. The CDR3 region has the DNA TGCGCCACCAAGGGGCAGGGGGAAGAGACCCAGTACTTC.

The V and J genes are TRBV9 and TRBJ1-4, with 9 bases identical to TRBD1. Germline V lookup: CDR1 SGDLS, CDR2 YYNGEE. The CDR3 runs to 15 residues. J gave up 9 bases and V 2 bases, and 8 bases lay outside the gene matches. CDR3 region: CASSVDGQGPQKLFF. The DNA for the CDR3 is TGTGCCAGCAGCGTTGACGGACAGGGGCCACAAAAACTGTTTTTT.

V is TRBV29-1 and J is TRBJ2-2, with D possibly TRBD1 on 6 matching bases. The germline gives CDR1 SQVTM, CDR2 ANQGSEA. The CDR3 runs 14 residues. V was clipped by 7 bases and J by 4 bases, with 16 bases between them. CDR3 sequence: CSGQQGMPTGELFF. The CDR3 coding sequence is TGCAGCGGACAACAGGGTATGCCCACCGGGGAGCTGTTTTTT.

This chain links TRBV7-2 with TRBJ2-5; TRBD2 matches 11 bases. This CDR3 has 16 residues. The germline gives CDR1 SGHTA, CDR2 FQGNSA. V was clipped by 3 bases and J by 2 bases; unmatched bases: 5. CDR3 bases: TGTGCCAGCAGCTTTAATAGCGGGAGGGGACAAGAGACCCAGTACTTC. Encoded protein: CASSFNSGRGQETQYF.

The chain recombines TRBV7-6 with TRBJ2-7; 10 positions match TRBD2. This CDR3 has 15 amino acids. Germline V CDR1 and CDR2: SGHVS, FNYEAQ. After removal of 6 bases from V and 6 bases from J, the junction contained 11 bases not matched to a gene. CDR3 loop: CASSSGASGSGEQYF. CDR3 in DNA: TGTGCCAGCAGTTCAGGGGCTAGCGGGAGTGGCGAGCAGTACTTC.

This clone is a singleton in its sample. The genes are TRBV18 and TRBJ2-5; D remains ambiguous. V lost 1 base, J lost 2 bases, and 8 bases lay in between. The CDR3 sequence is 14 residues long. Germline V gene lookup returns CDR1 KGHSH and CDR2 LQKENI. DNA of the CDR3: TGTGCCAGCTCACCACGGCAGGTACAAGAGACCCAGTACTTC. Protein product: CASSPRQVQETQYF. Full variable domain (rest looked up from reference TRBV18 and TRBJ2-5): NAGVMQNPRHLVRRRGQEARLRCSPMKGHSHVYWYRQLPEEGLKFMVYLQKENIIDESGMPKERFSAEFPKEGPSILRIQQVVRGDSAAYFCASSPRQVQETQYFGPGTRLLVL.

CDR3: CASSLGPRETSGRKTQYF. The CDR3 region has the DNA TGTGCCAGCAGCTTGGGACCTAGAGAGACTAGCGGGAGGAAGACGCAGTATTTT. The rearrangement joins TRBV5-5 to TRBJ2-3; 13 nucleotides match TRBD2. V trimming: 0 bases; J trimming: 9 bases; junction bases outside the gene matches: 13. From germline, CDR1 is SGHKS and CDR2 YYEKEE (reference sequence). There are 18 residues in the CDR3. The complete variable domain, with remaining parts taken from reference TRBV5-5 and TRBJ2-3, reads DAGVTQSPTHLIKTRGQQVTLRCSPISGHKSVSWYQQVLGQGPQFIFQYYEKEERGRGNFPDRFSARQFPNYSSELNVNALLLGDSALYLCASSLGPRETSGRKTQYFGPGTRLTVL.

This clone showed up just a few times. The gene calls are TRBV7-2 and TRBJ1-2; D unresolved. The V end was cut by 3 bases, the J end by 4 bases, with 15 bases between. The CDR3 runs to 15 residues. Germline-derived CDR1 and CDR2 are SGHTA and FQGNSA. The CDR3 coding sequence is TGTGCCAGCAGCTTCCCAAAGCCCCTAGGCTATGGCTACACCTTC. This gives the protein CASSFPKPLGYGYTF.

This chain uses TRBV6-1 with TRBJ2-1; TRBD2 is a possible D gene (5 bases). The CDR3 length is 15 residues. Germline V gives CDR1 MNHNS, CDR2 SASEGT. V was trimmed by 2 bases and J by 12 bases, leaving 20 bases between them. CDR3 DNA sequence: TGTGCCAGCAGTGAATTGGGTTGGAGGTCGCTAGGGCAGTTCTTC. Translated: CASSELGWRSLGQFF.

This clone was seen more than once but under ten times. The chain joins TRBV11-3 to TRBJ2-1; 14 bases align to TRBD2. Trimming at V came to 5 bases and at J to 3 bases, leaving 9 bases not matched to a gene. Germline lookup yields CDR1 SGHNT and CDR2 YENEEA. The CDR3 is made up of 18 amino acids. The CDR3 is CASSADGLAGGIYNEQFF. The CDR3 bases are TGTGCCAGCAGCGCCGACGGACTAGCGGGGGGTATCTACAATGAGCAGTTCTTC. The full variable domain, completed using reference TRBV11-3 and TRBJ2-1, is EAGVVQSPRYKIIEKKQPVAFWCNPISGHNTLYWYLQNLGQGPELLIRYENEEAVDDSQLPKDRFSAERLKGVDSTLKIQPAELGDSAVYLCASSADGLAGGIYNEQFFGPGTRLTVL.

The rearrangement links TRBV21-1 to TRBJ1-2; the listed D gene, TRBD1, was not tested against the DNA. TRBV21-1 is annotated as a pseudogene. The CDR3 spans 18 residues. CDR3 bases: TGTGCCAGCAGCAAATGGGGGGGACAGGGAACCCATACCTATGGCTACACCTTC. Protein product: CASSKWGGQGTHTYGYTF.

This clone was seen a handful of times. This chain connects TRBV7-9 to TRBJ2-1, with 8 bases lining up with TRBD1. The trim removed 5 bases at V and 5 bases at J, leaving 8 bases unmatched. The length of the CDR3 is 15 residues. In germline, CDR1 is SEHNR, CDR2 FQNEAQ (reference sequence). CDR3 sequence: CASSLGQGPHNEQFF. CDR3 nucleotides: TGTGCCAGCAGCCTCGGACAGGGCCCTCACAATGAGCAGTTCTTC.